The present T cell receptor beta chain was sequenced within a study of spatial heterogeneity in lung cancer. Study information: Samples were obtained from some 72 donors, all untreated early-stage non-small cell lung cancer patients. Consistently, beta-chain sequences turned up in larger numbers than alpha-chain sequences did. Points from the study as a whole: Whereas they appeared in blood less at follow-up, ubiquitous expanded tumor TCRs appeared there more at resection.

Time point denoted: blood at routine non-recurrence follow-up after resection. Extraction of whole RNA from tumor, nontumor lung or frozen PBMC preceded unsorted sequencing. CDR3 length equals 13 residues. Per the germline V gene, CDR1 is ENHRY and CDR2 is SYGVKD. Trimming removed 2 bases at V and 6 bases at J, with 10 bases between. Many counts were recorded for this clonotype. Antigen: not known. TCRdb reprocessed the 5' RACE reads with MiXCR, giving one entry per CDR3 protein. The sample yields approximately 41,000 distinct CDR3 sequences, 10% seen once. The receptor's source is a female donor with early-stage non-small cell lung cancer. Sample: PBMCs, taken at follow-up. V is TRBV10-3 and J is TRBJ1-2; perhaps TRBD1 as D (5 bases). The CDR3 DNA follows: TGTGCCATCAGTGAGGGGCAGGGCGATGGCTACACCTTC. This encodes CAISEGQGDGYTF.